A selection of T cell receptor beta chains follows, all from one sample in a study of blood T cell repertoires in COVID-19. Using immunoSEQ multiplex PCR, the repertoire was profiled, and TCRdb retains in-frame clones only, with some absent. The sample records about 42,000 clones, 90% being singletons. Sequencing input: peripheral blood. These receptors originate from a man aged 45-65 years with active COVID-19. Each CDR3 is given with its conserved first and last residue. Fields, in order: V gene, clone size, D gene, J gene, CDR3 DNA, CDR3 protein. The D gene is left open where the match is weak. Clone size is given for some rows only: seen once, a few or many times, or a class if the clone is expanded.

>TRBV29-1|-|TRBD1|TRBJ1-1
TGCAGCGGAAGACAGGGCCCCTCTGAAGCTTTCTTT
CSGRQGPSEAFF
>TRBV29-1|medium-sized|-|TRBJ1-2
TGCAGCGTACTGCCCGGGACAACCTATGGCTACACCTTC
CSVLPGTTYGYTF
>TRBV19|-|-|TRBJ2-1
TGTGCCAGTAGTATAGTAGGGAGGTATCCCTACAATGAGCAGTTCTTC
CASSIVGRYPYNEQFF
>TRBV6-5|-|-|TRBJ1-5
TGTGCCAGCAGTACAGGGTCCACCGGCAATCAGCCCCAGCATTTT
CASSTGSTGNQPQHF
>TRBV27|-|-|TRBJ1-5
TGTGCCAGCAGTCCCTCATCCGGACAGACGAGCAATCAGCCCCAGCATTTT
CASSPSSGQTSNQPQHF
>TRBV4-1|once|-|TRBJ1-2
TGCGCCAGCAGCCAGAGGGCGGCCGGATATGGCTACACCTTC
CASSQRAAGYGYTF
>TRBV28|-|-|TRBJ1-6
TGTGCCAGCAGTTCCTGGGGGGGAGGGATCTATAATTCACCCCTCCACTTT
CASSSWGGGIYNSPLHF
>TRBV5-1|-|-|TRBJ1-2
TGCGCCAGCAGCTTGGTGGGGACACCAAACGGCTACACCTTC
CASSLVGTPNGYTF
>TRBV5-1|-|-|TRBJ1-1
TGCGCCAGCAGCTTGGACAGGGCGAACACTGAAGCTTTCTTT
CASSLDRANTEAFF
>TRBV7-8|-|TRBD1|TRBJ1-2
TGTGCCAGCGCCGTTGGACAGGGTATCAATGGCTACACCTTC
CASAVGQGINGYTF
>TRBV6-5|-|-|TRBJ1-1
TGTGCCAGCACGGAAAGGGGCGAAGCTTTCTTT
CASTERGEAFF
>TRBV5-6|-|-|TRBJ1-2
TGTGCCAGTAAACAGGGCGTTTCTGGCTACACCTTC
CASKQGVSGYTF
>TRBV10-3|-|-|TRBJ1-2
TGTGCCATCAGTGAGGCGAGACAGAATGGCTACACCTTC
CAISEARQNGYTF
>TRBV19|-|TRBD2|TRBJ2-1
TGTGCCAGTAGCTCAATAGCGGGGGAGTACAATGAGCAGTTCTTC
CASSSIAGEYNEQFF
>TRBV24-1|once|TRBD1|TRBJ1-1
TGTGCCACCACGCCATTACCGACAGGGTTGATGGGAGTGAACACTGAAGCTTTCTTT
CATTPLPTGLMGVNTEAFF
>TRBV5-1|-|TRBD1|TRBJ2-7
TGCGCCAGCAGCCCCGGGACAGGGAGAGGCTACGAGCAGTACTTC
CASSPGTGRGYEQYF
>TRBV5-1|few|TRBD2|TRBJ2-1
TGCGCCAGCAGCTACACTAGCGGGGGGGCAGTTGAGCAGTTCTTC
CASSYTSGGAVEQFF
>TRBV5-1|-|-|TRBJ2-2
TGCGCCAGCAGCTTGACGGTGAACACCGGGGAGCTGTTTTTT
CASSLTVNTGELFF
>TRBV19|-|-|TRBJ2-2
TGTGCCAGTAGTTTGGGACAGAACACCGGGGAGCTGTTTTTT
CASSLGQNTGELFF
>TRBV3-1/TRBV3-2|-|TRBD2|TRBJ2-1
TGTGCCAGCAGCCAAGATTGGCTAGCGGGGGGGCATGAGCAGTTCTTC
CASSQDWLAGGHEQFF
>TRBV3-1/TRBV3-2|-|TRBD2|TRBJ2-5
TGTGCCAGCAGCCAACAAGGGCTAGCGGGGGGGCGACGAGAGACCCAGTACTTC
CASSQQGLAGGRRETQYF
>TRBV6-4|-|-|TRBJ2-3
TGTGCCAGCAGTGACTCGTTTACCAGGGGTGCCGCTCTCCCACGCCAGAGCACAGATACGCAGTATTTT
CASSDSFTRGAALPRQSTDTQYF
>TRBV5-1|-|TRBD2|TRBJ2-5
TGCGCCAGCAGCTCGAGGACTAGCGGGGGGGAGACCCAGTACTTC
CASSSRTSGGETQYF
>TRBV5-1|-|-|TRBJ1-2
TGCGCCAGCAGCCCTATGACAGGCTCACCGTATGGCTACACCTTC
CASSPMTGSPYGYTF
>TRBV5-1|-|-|TRBJ2-1
TGCGCCAGCAGCTCGCAGGGGCCCTACAATGAGCAGTTCTTC
CASSSQGPYNEQFF
>TRBV10-3|-|TRBD1|TRBJ1-1
TGTGCCACAACAGGGGCCAACACTGAAGCTTTCTTT
CATTGANTEAFF
>TRBV11-3|-|TRBD1|TRBJ1-5
TGTGCCAGCAGCTCGAAAACAGGGGTCCCAAATCAGCCCCAGCATTTT
CASSSKTGVPNQPQHF
>TRBV5-1|-|-|TRBJ2-1
TGCGCCAGCTCAACCGGGGGGCTGGGGTACTACAATGAGCAGTTCTTC
CASSTGGLGYYNEQFF
>TRBV27|-|TRBD1|TRBJ1-3
TGTGCCAGCAGGGCATCCACAGGGGGCGCATTTGGAAACACCATATATTTT
CASRASTGGAFGNTIYF
>TRBV7-3|-|-|TRBJ2-3
TGTGCCAGCAGCCGCGGTCAGAGGAGCACAGATACGCAGTATTTT
CASSRGQRSTDTQYF
>TRBV5-1|-|-|TRBJ2-1
TGCGCCAGCAGCGCCAGCGTGGGGTCCCAGGGTGAGCAGTTCTTC
CASSASVGSQGEQFF
>TRBV3-1/TRBV3-2|-|-|TRBJ2-7
TGTGCCAGCAGCCAAGATGTCGTCGTAGGACAGAACATGTACTTC
CASSQDVVVGQNMYF
>TRBV12-3/TRBV12-4|few|TRBD1|TRBJ2-7
TGTGCCAGCGGTTGGTCGGGACAGGGCCCGTACTTC
CASGWSGQGPYF
>TRBV4-1|-|-|TRBJ2-7
TGCGCCAGCAGCCCCGCAGGCGCCGTCTACGAGCAGTACTTC
CASSPAGAVYEQYF